The next 18 T cell receptor beta chains were all read from a single sample in a study of control samples from healthy donors and cancer patients. Profiling relied on immunoSEQ multiplex PCR, and the TCRdb table lists in-frame clones only, not all of them. The table has around 170,000 clones, more than 90% seen once. The sequencing input was blood. The source of these receptors is a man younger than 45 in good health.

The chain links TRBV13 to TRBJ2-5; tentatively, D is TRBD1 (5 bases). The CDR3 has 13 residues. Looked up from germline, CDR1 is PRHDT and CDR2 is FYEKMQ (reference sequence). Trimming pared 4 bases from V and 1 base from J, leaving 7 bases between. The CDR3 coding sequence is TGTGCCAGCAGCTGGACACTCCAAGAGACCCAGTACTTC. Translated: CASSWTLQETQYF.

This clone was observed a handful of times. This sequence joins TRBV14 and TRBJ2-2; D unresolved. Looked up from germline, CDR1 is SGHDN and CDR2 is FVKESK. The CDR3 covers 15 residues. The germline V and J ends were trimmed by 4 bases and 2 bases, with 11 bases remaining between them. The CDR3 spells CASSRMAGNTGELFF. The CDR3 nucleotides read TGTGCCAGCAGCCGAATGGCCGGCAACACCGGGGAGCTGTTTTTT.

This chain connects TRBV21-1 to TRBJ1-2. TRBV21-1 is given as a pseudogene. CDR3 size: 10 residues. CDR3 protein: CASSCYGYTF. The CDR3, as DNA: TGTGCCAGCAGTTGCTATGGCTACACCTTC.

V usage is TRBV6-5 and J usage is TRBJ2-3; D not certain. Trimming shortened V by 2 bases and J by 6 bases, and 9 bases separated the two germline ends. The CDR3 runs 13 residues. CDR1 MNHEY and CDR2 SVGAGI come from the germline V gene. CDR3 sequence: CASSYTSGDTQYF. The CDR3 bases are TGTGCCAGCAGTTACACCAGTGGGGATACGCAGTATTTT.

Notes on this clone: The same CDR3 is also encoded by other DNA sequences in this sample. The chain carries TRBV28 and TRBJ1-2, with no clear D. Per the germline V gene, CDR1 is MDHEN and CDR2 is SYDVKM. Between the trimmed V and J ends, which lost 8 bases and 2 bases, there was a span of 6 bases. CDR3 size: 11 residues. CDR3 coding DNA: TGTGCCAGCTCCGGGAACTATGGCTACACCTTC. It encodes CASSGNYGYTF.

The chain couples TRBV4-2 to TRBJ1-5; D may be TRBD1 (5 bases). Germline V lookup: CDR1 LGHNA, CDR2 YNFKEQ. There are 15 residues in the CDR3. Trimming removed 4 bases at V and 9 bases at J, with 19 bases between. The CDR3 nucleotides are TGTGCCAGCAGCCCGACCGATCAGGGAGGTCGGCCCCAGCATTTT. Translating gives CASSPTDQGGRPQHF.

The rearrangement uses TRBV21-1 and TRBJ2-5; the DNA was not compared with TRBD2, the D call given in the table. TRBV21-1 is assigned pseudogene status. The CDR3 is 16 residues long. CDR3 loop: CASSPLGHWEGETQYF. Written as DNA, the CDR3 is TGTGCCAGCAGCCCATTGGGTCACTGGGAGGGAGAGACCCAGTACTTC.

The V call is TRBV7-9, the J call TRBJ1-1, with a weak D call TRBD1 (5 bases). Trimming shortened V by 1 base and J by 2 bases, and 14 bases separated the two germline ends. Germline-derived CDR1 and CDR2 are SEHNR and FQNEAQ (reference sequence). The CDR3 spans 16 residues. CDR3 in DNA: TGTGCCAGCAGCTTAGGAAAAGGGGACCCCAACACTGAAGCTTTCTTT. Its protein product is CASSLGKGDPNTEAFF.

The chain links TRBV9 to TRBJ1-1; D is unresolved. CDR1 SGDLS and CDR2 YYNGEE come from the germline V gene. V was trimmed by 0 bases and J by 7 bases, leaving 7 bases between them. The CDR3 contains 12 residues. The CDR3 DNA reads TGTGCCAGCAGCGTAGTGAGGAGTGAAGCTTTCTTT. It yields the protein CASSVVRSEAFF.

This clone was seen more than once but under ten times. V usage is TRBV28 and J usage is TRBJ1-4; the D gene is possibly TRBD1 (6 bases). The CDR3 runs 15 residues. CDR1 and CDR2 from the germline V gene are MDHEN and SYDVKM. Trimming stripped 2 bases from V and 4 bases from J, with 11 bases between. This chain's CDR3 is CASSLGGTNNEKLFF. The CDR3 coding sequence is TGTGCCAGCAGTTTAGGGGGGACAAATAATGAAAAACTGTTTTTT.

This chain uses TRBV12-3 or TRBV12-4 with TRBJ1-4; tentatively, D is TRBD1 (5 bases). The CDR3 covers 12 residues. The V and J ends lost 5 bases and 10 bases respectively, with 11 bases between them. The CDR3 DNA reads as TGTGCCAGCAGTGACAGCCCGGGAAAACTGTTTTTT. Protein sequence: CASSDSPGKLFF.

The chain couples TRBV7-9 to TRBJ2-7; 9 bases align to TRBD1. Losses at the gene ends were 0 bases for V and 5 bases for J; bases not matched to a gene: 5. Germline lookup yields CDR1 SEHNR and CDR2 FQNEAQ (reference sequence). This CDR3 has 15 amino acids. This chain's CDR3 is CASSLALDRGHEQYF. DNA of the CDR3: TGTGCCAGCAGCTTAGCGCTGGACAGGGGCCACGAGCAGTACTTC.

The chain couples TRBV7-9 to TRBJ1-2; TRBD1 might be the D (6 bases). Germline CDR1 and CDR2: SEHNR and FQNEAQ (reference sequence). This CDR3 is built from 15 residues. V dropped 2 bases and J dropped 3 bases, with 13 bases sitting between them. CDR3 loop: CASSLQQGAHYGYTF. DNA for the CDR3: TGTGCCAGCAGCTTACAACAGGGTGCTCACTATGGCTACACCTTC. Supplemented by reference TRBV7-9 and TRBJ1-2, the full variable domain reads DTGVSQNPRHKITKRGQNVTFRCDPISEHNRLYWYRQTLGQGPEFLTYFQNEAQLEKSRLLSDRFSAERPKGSFSTLEIQRTEQGDSAMYLCASSLQQGAHYGYTFGSGTRLTVV.

V is TRBV28 and J is TRBJ1-2; 7 nucleotides line up with TRBD1. CDR1 MDHEN and CDR2 SYDVKM come from the germline V gene. The CDR3 spans 15 residues. V shed 4 bases, J shed 6 bases, and the junction held 11 bases outside the gene matches. This chain's CDR3 is CASSSGQGGQDGYTF. The DNA for the CDR3 is TGTGCCAGCAGTTCCGGTCAGGGGGGCCAGGATGGCTACACCTTC.

The chain uses TRBV7-2 and TRBJ2-7; D may be TRBD1 or TRBD2 (5 bases each). Germline V gene sequence: CDR1 SGHTA, CDR2 FQGNSA. The CDR3 contains 15 residues. Trimming left V 4 bases short and J 7 bases short, with 20 bases between. CDR3 in DNA: TGTGCCAGCAGCTCCATGGCAACCTCAGGGAGTGAGCAGTACTTC. Translating it yields CASSSMATSGSEQYF. Combining the CDR3 with reference TRBV7-2 and TRBJ2-7 gives the whole variable domain GAGVSQSPSNKVTEKGKDVELRCDPISGHTALYWYRQSLGQGLEFLIYFQGNSAPDKSGLPSDRFSAERTGGSVSTLTIQRTQQEDSAVYLCASSSMATSGSEQYFGPGTRLTVT.

The J gene is TRBJ2-7, the V gene TRBV2, with D hard to call. The ends were cut back, 6 bases at V and 3 bases at J, with 12 bases in the middle. Germline V gene lookup returns CDR1 SNHLY and CDR2 FYNNEI. This CDR3 contains 13 residues. CDR3 sequence reads: CASRQTWIYEQYF. In DNA form, the CDR3 reads TGTGCCAGCAGACAGACTTGGATCTACGAGCAGTACTTC.

This sequence joins TRBV4-3 and TRBJ1-5; D gene unclear. Germline V gene lookup returns CDR1 LGHNA and CDR2 YSLEER. The V and J ends lost 1 base and 4 bases respectively, with 11 bases between them. The CDR3 extends over 15 amino acids. CDR3 sequence: CASSQGRFLNQPQHF. The CDR3 nucleotides read TGCGCCAGCAGCCAAGGACGGTTCCTGAATCAGCCCCAGCATTTT.

The chain uses TRBV9 and TRBJ2-1, with 9 bases lining up with TRBD2. The V and J ends lost 8 bases and 6 bases, in that order; junction bases with no gene match: 6. The CDR3 is 13 amino acids. Germline CDR1 SGDLS, CDR2 YYNGEE. CDR3 in amino acids: CASERGDLNEQFF. In DNA, the CDR3 is TGTGCCAGTGAGCGGGGGGACCTCAATGAGCAGTTCTTC.